Following are 6 T cell receptor beta chains from one sample sequenced in a study of T cell responses to AZD1222 COVID-19 vaccine. Method: immunoSEQ multiplex PCR; TCRdb's copy keeps in-frame clones and lacks some. Here the sample spans 100,000 to 150,000 clones, about nine tenths being singletons. Sequences were derived from peripheral blood, sampled on day 0 of AZD1222 vaccination. The receptors come from an adult in good health.

V gene TRBV4-1 combines with J gene TRBJ1-1, with no clear D. The CDR3 runs 16 residues. With 0 bases removed from V and 0 bases from J, the gap between germline ends came to 11 bases. Germline assignment: CDR1 MGHRA and CDR2 YSYEKL. CDR3 sequence reads: CASSQDERVMNTEAFF. The DNA of the CDR3 is TGCGCCAGCAGCCAAGATGAGCGGGTCATGAACACTGAAGCTTTCTTT.

The chain has TRBV30 and TRBJ2-1; no clear D. CDR3 length: 14 amino acids. V was pared by 1 base and J by 4 bases, with 11 bases between. Germline V lookup: CDR1 GTSNPN, CDR2 SVGIG (reference sequence). CDR3 DNA: TGTGCCTGGAGTGAAGGATTACTGTACAATGAGCAGTTCTTC. Amino acids: CAWSEGLLYNEQFF.

This chain joins TRBV24-1 and TRBJ1-1; D is unresolved. The CDR3 contains 8 residues. The ends were cut back, 12 bases at V and 11 bases at J, with 9 bases in the middle. Germline V CDR1 and CDR2: KGHDR, SFDVKD. The CDR3 spells CAPKDAFF. CDR3 in DNA: TGTGCCCCCAAGGATGCTTTCTTT.

CDR3 loop: CASSESLTGELFF. CDR3 in DNA: TGCGCCAGCAGTGAGTCGCTAACCGGGGAGCTGTTTTTT. The V call is TRBV10-1, the J call TRBJ2-2, with D uncertain. V lost 0 bases, J lost 5 bases, and 4 bases lay in between. Per germline, CDR1 WNHNN and CDR2 SYGVQD (reference sequence). There are 13 residues in the CDR3.

This rearrangement joins TRBV27 to TRBJ1-1; D gene ambiguous. Germline CDR1 and CDR2: MNHEY and SMNVEV (reference sequence). Deletions cut 2 bases from V and 1 base from J, with 5 bases between. The CDR3 is 13 amino acids. The CDR3 DNA reads TGTGCCAGCAGTTTAACGGGGAACACTGAAGCTTTCTTT. Translated: CASSLTGNTEAFF.

The chain carries TRBV7-8 and TRBJ2-2, with TRBD1 matching over 7 bases. V was clipped by 5 bases and J by 7 bases; unmatched bases: 1. The CDR3 has 12 amino acids. In germline, CDR1 is SGHVS, CDR2 FQNEAQ. This CDR3 reads CASSPGGGELFF. The CDR3 nucleotides read TGTGCCAGCAGCCCAGGGGGCGGGGAGCTGTTTTTT.